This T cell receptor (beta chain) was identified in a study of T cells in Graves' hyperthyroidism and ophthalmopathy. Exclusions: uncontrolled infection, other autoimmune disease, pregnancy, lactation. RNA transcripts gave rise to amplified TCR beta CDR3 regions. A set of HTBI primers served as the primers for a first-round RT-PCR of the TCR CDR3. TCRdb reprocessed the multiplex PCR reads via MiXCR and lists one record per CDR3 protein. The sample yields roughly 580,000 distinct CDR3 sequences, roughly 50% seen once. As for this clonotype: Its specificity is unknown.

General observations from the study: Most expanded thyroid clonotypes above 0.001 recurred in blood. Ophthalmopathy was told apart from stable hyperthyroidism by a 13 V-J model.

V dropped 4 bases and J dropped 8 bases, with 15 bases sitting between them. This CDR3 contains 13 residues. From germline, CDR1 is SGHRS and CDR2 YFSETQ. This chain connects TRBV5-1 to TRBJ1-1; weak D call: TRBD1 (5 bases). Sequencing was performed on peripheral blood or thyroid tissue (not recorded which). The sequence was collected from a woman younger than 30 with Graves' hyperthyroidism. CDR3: CASSTRQSVEAFF. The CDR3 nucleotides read TGCGCCAGCAGCACCCGACAGAGTGTGGAAGCTTTCTTT.